This paragraph reports one T cell receptor (delta chain). This clone is assessed as medium-sized (0.01 to 0.1%). What this receptor recognizes is not known. Per-nucleotide qualities are absent, and no much larger clonotype sits a single base away. Sequencing took place on an Illumina MiSeq. The authors processed their data as follows. For the publicity analysis, the Vgamma9Vdelta2 and nonVgamma9Vdelta2 bulk CDR3 files from each subject were merged to form one combined repertoire per subject. Using base R and dplyr, CDR3 publicity was scored on a scale from 0 to 19 by checking each amino acid sequence across 9 single-cell datasets and fewer than 11 bulk repertoires. TCRdb called clones anew from the public reads via CATT; matching DNA rows were later pooled. Here the V and J calls rest on TCRdb's processing, not on the authors' analysis. Recorded for this sample are about 2,200 delta-chain clones; 24% of them occurred a single time. The leading ten clones occupy 4% to 5.5% of the sample.

The sample originates from a study of fetal and pediatric gammadelta thymocytes (dated by TCRdb to between 2021 and 2022). With regard to the full study: The bulk gammadelta thymocyte repertoires, which combined previously published data with newly generated, unpublished data, were used to reinforce a single-cell study of gammadelta thymocyte development. In total, the bulk gammadelta thymocyte repertoire set covered 10 subjects, made up of 7 pediatric thymus donors and 3 fetal thymus donors. Bulk TCR repertoire data were included to raise the number of subjects and reinforce the CDR3 publicity analysis. Previously published data (refs 27,28) and unpublished data were combined in the bulk gammadelta thymocyte repertoires. What the authors observed across the whole study: Fetal gammadelta thymocyte repertoires were previously reported to be enriched for TRDV2, TRGV8 and TRGV9 usage, low N additions and public CDR3s compared with post-natal repertoires.

Staining of thymocytes was performed with Zombie NIR viability dye and with antibodies against CD3 (UCHT1), TCRgammadelta (11F2), TCRVgamma9 (IMMU360) and TCRVdelta2 (IMMU389). TRD and TRG CDR3 repertoires were generated in bulk, separately, from sorted Vgamma9Vdelta2 and nonVgamma9Vdelta2 gammadelta thymocytes obtained from human fetal and pediatric thymuses. Children undergoing cardiac surgery in Belgium were the source of the pediatric thymus tissue. The pediatric thymus donors in the study ranged in age from roughly 1 to 11 years. Thymic cell suspensions were made from fetal and post-natal thymuses as previously described. NonVgamma9Vdelta2 thymocytes were sorted as CD3+ gammadeltaTCR+ cells lacking the Vgamma9+Vdelta2+ phenotype. Cells were sorted on a FACS Aria III cell sorter (BD Biosciences). CDR1 and CDR2, per the germline V gene, are TSWWSYY and QGS. Trimming accounts for 1 base at V and 5 bases at J, while the number of junction bases matched to no gene is 23. The CDR3 has 21 amino acids, counting the end cysteine and phenylalanine. CDR3 DNA only is kept here, 63 bases in frame from base 1.

This clonotype was obtained from a child who underwent cardiac surgery and was recorded as healthy. The V gene is TRDV1 and the J gene is TRDJ1, with TRDD3 matching 9 junction bases. Sequenced input: non-Vgamma9Vdelta2 gamma-delta T cells from the thymus. The cell subset or site label for this specimen denotes: CD3+gammadeltaTCR+ thymocytes not co-expressing Vgamma9 and Vdelta2. The base sequence is TGTGCTCTTGGGGAACGCTTCCCGGGGTCCGCGGGGCGACTGGGGGAAGATAAACTCATCTTT. Translated, it reads CALGERFPGSAGRLGEDKLIF.